These 13 T cell receptor beta chains were sequenced from one sample in a study of shared clonotypes between healthy human individuals. The assay was immunoSEQ multiplex PCR, and TCRdb's table has in-frame clones only and misses some. The repertoire has about 690,000 clones, 90% of them found once; the top ten carry 34%. Material: memory CD8+ T cells from PBMCs. Subset denoted: CD45RO+ cells pooled with CCR7-negative TemRA cells. The receptor source for this set is a man between 18 and 35 years old in good health. Some clones in this sample may be carry-over from other donors' samples.

This sequence joins TRBV2 and TRBJ2-7; tentatively, D is TRBD1 or TRBD2 (5 bases each). Germline values: CDR1 SNHLY, CDR2 FYNNEI. Trimming removed 3 bases from V and 7 bases from J, with 22 bases in between. This CDR3 spans 16 amino acids. DNA for the CDR3: TGTGCCAGCAGTGACTTACGAGGGACGGGTGGGAGTGAGCAGTACTTC. Translating it yields CASSDLRGTGGSEQYF.

A word on this clone: Other DNA sequences in the sample encode the same CDR3. This sequence joins TRBV30 and TRBJ2-5; 7 bases are shared with TRBD1. V was pared by 3 bases and J by 4 bases, with 5 bases of the junction left unmatched. The CDR3 consists of 13 residues. Germline assignment: CDR1 GTSNPN and CDR2 SVGIG (reference sequence). The CDR3 DNA reads TGTGCCTGGAGCGTAGGGGGCGCAGAGACCCAGTACTTC. This translates into CAWSVGGAETQYF.

The chain joins TRBV10-3 to TRBJ2-5; TRBD1 is a possible D gene (5 bases). CDR3 length: 13 residues. Trimming took 8 bases from V and 3 from J, leaving 13 bases between them. CDR1 is ENHRY and CDR2 is SYGVKD in the germline V gene. In DNA form, the CDR3 reads TGTGCCATCTCGACAGACCGGGAAGAGACCCAGTACTTC. This gives the protein CAISTDREETQYF.

The V gene is TRBV28, the J gene TRBJ1-1; no clear D. V lost 3 bases and J 3 bases, leaving 8 bases between the germline ends. Germline V gene data show CDR1 as MDHEN and CDR2 as SYDVKM. There are 13 residues in the CDR3. CDR3 DNA: TGTGCCAGCAGTTTTCGGGGATACACTGAAGCTTTCTTT. This translates into CASSFRGYTEAFF. Complete variable domain (other parts from reference TRBV28 and TRBJ1-1): DVKVTQSSRYLVKRTGEKVFLECVQDMDHENMFWYRQDPGLGLRLIYFSYDVKMKEKGDIPEGYSVSREKKERFSLILESASTNQTSMYLCASSFRGYTEAFFGQGTRLTVV.

The table lists this clone with a count of one. At the DNA level, this CDR3 is encoded by other sequences in the same sample as well. The gene calls are TRBV6-5 and TRBJ2-2; D is perhaps TRBD2 (5 bases). The CDR3 runs 14 residues. In germline, CDR1 is MNHEY, CDR2 SVGAGI. V was trimmed by 1 base and J by 4 bases, leaving 7 bases between them. CDR3 sequence (DNA): TGTGCCAGCAGTTACTTTCGGGGCACCGGGGAGCTGTTTTTT. This sequence encodes CASSYFRGTGELFF.

The rearrangement uses TRBV14 and TRBJ2-7; D is uncertain. Germline CDR1 is SGHDN and CDR2 is FVKESK. V lost 1 base, J lost 2 bases, and 12 bases lay in between. The CDR3 extends over 15 amino acids. CDR3 loop: CASSQVMGFPYEQYF. Here the CDR3 DNA reads TGTGCCAGCAGCCAAGTAATGGGGTTCCCCTACGAGCAGTACTTC.

In this sample, this clone turned up many times. The chain has TRBV27 and TRBJ2-7; D not resolved. Germline V gives CDR1 MNHEY, CDR2 SMNVEV (reference sequence). Trimming removed 8 bases from V and 0 bases from J, with 14 bases in between. The CDR3 has 14 residues. The CDR3 DNA sequence: TGTGCCAGCGGGCGAATATGGACCTCCTACGAGCAGTACTTC. Translated, it gives CASGRIWTSYEQYF.

The sample holds one count of this clone. This chain joins TRBV7-9 and TRBJ1-2; 10 bases align to TRBD1. Germline CDR1 is SEHNR and CDR2 is FQNEAQ (reference sequence). The V gene end was trimmed by 4 bases and the J gene end by 4 bases; junction bases not matched to a gene: 3. The CDR3 consists of 14 residues. CDR3 sequence reads: CASSSGTGAYGYTF. The CDR3 nucleotides are TGTGCCAGCAGCTCCGGGACAGGGGCCTATGGCTACACCTTC.

Regarding this clone: This same CDR3 is encoded by further DNA sequences in the sample. The chain is built from TRBV6-6 and TRBJ2-1; D ambiguous. Germline CDR1 MNHNY, CDR2 SVGAGI (reference sequence). V lost 6 bases and J lost 9, with 6 bases in between. The CDR3 covers 10 residues. Written as DNA, the CDR3 is TGTGCCAGCAGCTCCGGTGAGCAGTTCTTC. Protein: CASSSGEQFF.

The CDR3 loop reads CASSIGSSYEQYF. CDR3 DNA: TGTGCCAGCAGCATCGGTTCTAGCTACGAGCAGTACTTC. The chain uses TRBV11-2 and TRBJ2-7; D remains unclear. This CDR3 is built from 13 residues. The germline CDR1 and CDR2 sequences are SGHAT and FQNNGV. V gave up 5 bases and J gave up 3 bases, with 11 bases separating them.

This sequence joins TRBV28 and TRBJ1-4; D is possibly TRBD1 (6 bases). The CDR3 contains 14 residues. Per the germline V gene, CDR1 is MDHEN and CDR2 is SYDVKM. Trimming cost V 4 bases and J 3 bases, with 9 bases left between them. CDR3 bases: TGTGCCAGCAGTTGGGGGGCCTCTAATGAAAAACTGTTTTTT. The encoded protein is CASSWGASNEKLFF.

The chain recombines TRBV28 with TRBJ2-5; D gene uncertain. CDR1 is MDHEN and CDR2 is SYDVKM in the germline V gene. This CDR3 contains 13 residues. The V end was cut by 3 bases, the J end by 5 bases, with 10 bases between. Written as DNA, the CDR3 is TGTGCCAGCAGTTTCCGTCTGAAGGAGACCCAGTACTTC. It is translated as CASSFRLKETQYF.

The V and J genes are TRBV4-1 and TRBJ2-1; the match to TRBD1 covers 10 bases. The CDR3 loop spans 18 amino acids. Per the germline V gene, CDR1 is MGHRA and CDR2 is YSYEKL. The trim removed 8 bases at V and 8 bases at J, leaving 21 bases unmatched. This CDR3 reads CASPHGNGGDRGLDEQFF. The CDR3 DNA is TGCGCCAGCCCCCACGGCAACGGCGGTGACAGGGGGCTGGATGAGCAGTTCTTC.